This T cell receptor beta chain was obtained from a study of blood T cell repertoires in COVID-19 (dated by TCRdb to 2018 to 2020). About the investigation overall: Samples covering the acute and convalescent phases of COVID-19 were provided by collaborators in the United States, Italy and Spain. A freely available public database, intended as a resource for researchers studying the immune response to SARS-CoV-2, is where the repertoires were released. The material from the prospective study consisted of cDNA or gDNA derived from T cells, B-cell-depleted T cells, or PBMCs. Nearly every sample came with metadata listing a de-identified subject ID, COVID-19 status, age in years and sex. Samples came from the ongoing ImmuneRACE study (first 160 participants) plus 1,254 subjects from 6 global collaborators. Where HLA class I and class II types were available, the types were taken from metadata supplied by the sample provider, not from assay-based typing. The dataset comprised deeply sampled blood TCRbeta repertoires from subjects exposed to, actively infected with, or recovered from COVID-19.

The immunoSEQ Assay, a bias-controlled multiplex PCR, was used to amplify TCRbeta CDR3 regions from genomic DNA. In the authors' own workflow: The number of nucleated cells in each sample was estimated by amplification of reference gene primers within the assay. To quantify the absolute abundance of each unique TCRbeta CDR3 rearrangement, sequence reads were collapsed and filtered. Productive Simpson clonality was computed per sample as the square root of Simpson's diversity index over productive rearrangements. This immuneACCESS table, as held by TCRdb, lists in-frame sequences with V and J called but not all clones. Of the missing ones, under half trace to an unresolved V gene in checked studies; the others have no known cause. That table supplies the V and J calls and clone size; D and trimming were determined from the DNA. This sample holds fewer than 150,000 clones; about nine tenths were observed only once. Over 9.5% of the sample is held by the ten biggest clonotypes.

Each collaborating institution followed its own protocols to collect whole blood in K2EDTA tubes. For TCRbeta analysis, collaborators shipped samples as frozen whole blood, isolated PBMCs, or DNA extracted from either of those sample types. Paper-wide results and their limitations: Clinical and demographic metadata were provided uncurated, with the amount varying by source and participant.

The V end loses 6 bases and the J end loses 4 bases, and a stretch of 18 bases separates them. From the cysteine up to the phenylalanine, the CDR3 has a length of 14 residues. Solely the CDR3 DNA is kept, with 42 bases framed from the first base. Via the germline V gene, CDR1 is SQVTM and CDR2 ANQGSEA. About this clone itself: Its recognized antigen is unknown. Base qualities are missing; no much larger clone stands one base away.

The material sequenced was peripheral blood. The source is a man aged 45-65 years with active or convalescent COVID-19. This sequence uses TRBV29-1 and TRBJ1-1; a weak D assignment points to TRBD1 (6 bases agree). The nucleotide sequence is TGCAGCGTCGCCCGGACAGAAAGCGGCACTGAAGCTTTCTTT. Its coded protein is CSVARTESGTEAFF.